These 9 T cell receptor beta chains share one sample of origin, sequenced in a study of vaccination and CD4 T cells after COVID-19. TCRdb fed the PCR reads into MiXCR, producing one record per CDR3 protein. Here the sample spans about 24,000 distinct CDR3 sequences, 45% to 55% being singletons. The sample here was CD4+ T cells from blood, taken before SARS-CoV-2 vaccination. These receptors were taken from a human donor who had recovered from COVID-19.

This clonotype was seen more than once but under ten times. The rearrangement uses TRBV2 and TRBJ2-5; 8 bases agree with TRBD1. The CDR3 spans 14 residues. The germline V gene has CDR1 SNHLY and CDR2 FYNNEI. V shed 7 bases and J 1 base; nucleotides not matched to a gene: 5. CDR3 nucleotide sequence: TGTGCCAGCAACCCGACAGGGGTCCAAGAGACCCAGTACTTC. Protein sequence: CASNPTGVQETQYF. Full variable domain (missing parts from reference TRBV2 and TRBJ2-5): EPEVTQTPSHQVTQMGQEVILRCVPISNHLYFYWYRQILGQKVEFLVSFYNNEISEKSEIFDDQFSVERPDGSNFTLKIRSTKLEDSAMYFCASNPTGVQETQYFGPGTRLLVL.

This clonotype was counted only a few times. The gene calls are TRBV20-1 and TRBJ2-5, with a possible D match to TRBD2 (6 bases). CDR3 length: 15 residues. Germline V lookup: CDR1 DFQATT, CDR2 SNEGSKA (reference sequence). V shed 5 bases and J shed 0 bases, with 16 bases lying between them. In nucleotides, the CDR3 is TGCAGTGCTGGGACCAATAGCGGATACCAAGAGACCCAGTACTTC. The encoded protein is CSAGTNSGYQETQYF.

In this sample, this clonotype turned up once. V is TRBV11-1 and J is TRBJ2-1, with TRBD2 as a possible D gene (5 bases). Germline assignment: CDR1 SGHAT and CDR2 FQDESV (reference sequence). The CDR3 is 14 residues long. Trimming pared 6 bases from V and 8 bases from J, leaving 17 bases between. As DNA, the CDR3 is TGTGCCAGCAGACGCAGCGGAGCCCCGGATGAGCAGTTCTTC. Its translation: CASRRSGAPDEQFF. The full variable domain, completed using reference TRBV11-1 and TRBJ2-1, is EAEVAQSPRYKITEKSQAVAFWCDPISGHATLYWYRQILGQGPELLVQFQDESVVDDSQLPKDRFSAERLKGVDSTLKIQPAELGDSAMYLCASRRSGAPDEQFFGPGTRLTVL.

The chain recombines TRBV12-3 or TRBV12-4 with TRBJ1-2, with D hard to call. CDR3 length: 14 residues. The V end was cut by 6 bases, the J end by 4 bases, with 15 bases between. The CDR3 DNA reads TGTGCCAGCAGATTGACGTCAGGTGTCTATGGCTACACCTTC. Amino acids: CASRLTSGVYGYTF.

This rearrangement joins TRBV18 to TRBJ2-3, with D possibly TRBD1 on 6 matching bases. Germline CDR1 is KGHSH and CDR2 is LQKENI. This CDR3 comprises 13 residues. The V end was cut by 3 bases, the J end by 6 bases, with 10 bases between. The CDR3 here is CASSPPGEDTQYF. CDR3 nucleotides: TGTGCCAGCTCACCCCCAGGGGAGGATACGCAGTATTTT.

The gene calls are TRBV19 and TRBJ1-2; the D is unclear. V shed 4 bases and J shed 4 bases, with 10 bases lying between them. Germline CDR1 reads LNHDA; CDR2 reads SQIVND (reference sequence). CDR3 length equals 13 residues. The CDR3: CASSTWPAYGYTF. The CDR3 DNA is TGTGCCAGTAGTACTTGGCCGGCCTATGGCTACACCTTC.

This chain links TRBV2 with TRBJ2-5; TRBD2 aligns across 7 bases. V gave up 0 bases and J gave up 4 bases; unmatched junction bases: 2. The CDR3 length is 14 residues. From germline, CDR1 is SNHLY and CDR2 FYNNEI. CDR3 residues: CASSEAVAGETQYF. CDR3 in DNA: TGTGCCAGCAGTGAAGCGGTAGCGGGAGAGACCCAGTACTTC.

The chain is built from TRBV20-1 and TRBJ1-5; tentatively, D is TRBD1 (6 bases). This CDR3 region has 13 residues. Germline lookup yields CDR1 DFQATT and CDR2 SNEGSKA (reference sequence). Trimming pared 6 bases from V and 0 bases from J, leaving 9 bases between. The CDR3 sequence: CSAKDSSNQPQHF. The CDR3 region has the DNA TGCAGTGCAAAGGACAGTAGCAATCAGCCCCAGCATTTT.

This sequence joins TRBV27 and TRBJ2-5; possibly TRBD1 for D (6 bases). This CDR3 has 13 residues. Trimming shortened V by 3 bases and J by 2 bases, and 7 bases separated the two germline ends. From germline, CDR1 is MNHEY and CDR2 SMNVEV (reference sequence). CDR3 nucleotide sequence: TGTGCCAGCAGTTTCCAGGGGCAAGAGACCCAGTACTTC. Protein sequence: CASSFQGQETQYF.